Listed here are 21 T cell receptor beta chains from one sample, sequenced in a study of identical twins. From the 5' RACE reads, TCRdb called clonotypes with MiXCR, one entry per CDR3 protein. The sample lists a few hundred thousand distinct CDR3 sequences; nearly 10% were seen once. These data were likewise used in another study, on yellow fever vaccine responses in identical twins.

Sequencing was performed on PBMCs. The receptors here all came from a young woman in good health.

The chain joins TRBV6-2 or TRBV6-3 to TRBJ2-1; 7 nucleotides agree with TRBD1. The trim removed 7 bases at V and 11 bases at J, leaving 23 bases unmatched. The germline V gene has CDR1 MNHEY and CDR2 SVGEGT. The length of the CDR3 is 17 residues. The CDR3 region has the DNA TGTGCCAGCACTAATTGGATACGGGACAGTCTTCCCCTTAAGCAGTTCTTC. Translated, it gives CASTNWIRDSLPLKQFF.

The table lists this clonotype with many counts. The genes are TRBV5-1 and TRBJ1-6; tentative D call: TRBD1 (6 bases). The V and J ends lost 2 bases and 2 bases respectively, with 11 bases between them. The germline V gene has CDR1 SGHRS and CDR2 YFSETQ. The CDR3 sequence is 16 residues long. CDR3 sequence reads: CASSLTGSTYNSPLHF. CDR3 in DNA: TGCGCCAGCAGCTTAACAGGGTCGACCTATAATTCACCCCTCCACTTT.

This clonotype was observed at least ten times. The chain links TRBV7-2 to TRBJ2-5; 7 bases align to TRBD2. There are 15 residues in the CDR3. Per germline, CDR1 SGHTA and CDR2 FQGNSA. V lost 3 bases to trimming and J lost 1 base; unmatched junction nucleotides: 5. The CDR3 region is CASSFKAGTQETQYF. In DNA, the CDR3 is TGTGCCAGCAGCTTTAAAGCGGGAACCCAAGAGACCCAGTACTTC.

The V call is TRBV7-6, the J call TRBJ2-5, with D perhaps TRBD1 (6 bases). Trimming removed 3 bases from V and 4 bases from J, with 18 bases in between. From germline, CDR1 is SGHVS and CDR2 FNYEAQ. The CDR3 contains 16 residues. CDR3 protein: CASSLEQTGWVETQYF. The CDR3 region has the DNA TGTGCCAGCAGCTTGGAACAGACAGGTTGGGTAGAGACCCAGTACTTC. Drawing the rest from reference TRBV7-6 and TRBJ2-5, the complete variable domain is GAGVSQSPRYKVTKRGQDVALRCDPISGHVSLYWYRQALGQGPEFLTYFNYEAQQDKSGLPNDRFSAERPEGSISTLTIQRTEQRDSAMYRCASSLEQTGWVETQYFGPGTRLLVL.

This clonotype was observed many times. One end of the junction fails to match germline, which may point to a read error. The J gene is TRBJ1-6, the V gene TRBV6-5, with 7 nucleotides matching TRBD1. Germline V lookup: CDR1 MNHEY, CDR2 SVGAGI. This CDR3 is 16 amino acids long. The CDR3 sequence is CASSNSGTAYNSPLHF. CDR3 nucleotide sequence: TGTGCCAGCAGTAACTCCGGGACAGCCTATAATTCACCCCTCCACTTT.

This chain connects TRBV25-1 to TRBJ2-1; weak D call: TRBD2 (5 bases). The CDR3 is made up of 15 amino acids. V was trimmed by 6 bases and J by 0 bases, leaving 12 bases between them. CDR1 MGHDK and CDR2 SYGVNS come from the germline V gene. Written as DNA, the CDR3 is TGTGCCAGCAGCCCGTCGGACTCCTCCTACAATGAGCAGTTCTTC. It codes for CASSPSDSSYNEQFF.

This clonotype was seen a handful of times. The chain combines TRBV5-1 with TRBJ2-3, with 15 nucleotides matching TRBD2. J gave up 4 bases and V 4 bases, and 7 bases lay outside the gene matches. The germline V gene encodes CDR1 SGHRS and CDR2 YFSETQ. The CDR3 loop spans 17 amino acids. The CDR3 loop is CASSAGLAGGWADTQYF. CDR3 bases: TGCGCCAGCAGCGCGGGACTAGCGGGAGGTTGGGCAGATACGCAGTATTTT.

This clonotype occurred a few times. The chain recombines TRBV6-1 with TRBJ1-1; D possibly corresponds to TRBD1 (6 bases). The CDR3 is 13 amino acids. Trimming left V 3 bases short and J 11 bases short, with 16 bases between. CDR1 is MNHNS and CDR2 is SASEGT in the germline V gene. The CDR3 is CASSDRAKRGAFF. The DNA for the CDR3 is TGTGCCAGCAGTGACAGGGCCAAAAGGGGGGCTTTCTTT.

The rearrangement links TRBV7-2 to TRBJ2-3; 10 bases map to TRBD1. Trimming removed 5 bases from V and 3 bases from J; junction bases left unmatched: 5. This CDR3 region has 15 residues. From germline, CDR1 is SGHTA and CDR2 FQGNSA. The CDR3 sequence is CASSRRDRGTDTQYF. CDR3 bases: TGTGCCAGCAGCCGCCGGGACAGGGGTACAGATACGCAGTATTTT.

The sample holds many counts of this clonotype. The J gene is TRBJ1-5, the V gene TRBV6-5; D gene unclear. V dropped 8 bases and J dropped 0 bases, with 17 bases sitting between them. The CDR3 spans 16 residues. Germline loops: CDR1 MNHEY, CDR2 SVGAGI. This CDR3 is CASRNRGGNSNQPQHF. CDR3 DNA: TGTGCCAGCCGTAATCGAGGTGGGAATAGCAATCAGCCCCAGCATTTT.

The table lists this clonotype with many counts. The V gene is TRBV5-1, the J gene TRBJ1-6, with a weak D call TRBD1 (5 bases). Trimming pared 5 bases from V and 8 bases from J, leaving 17 bases between. Germline V CDR1 and CDR2: SGHRS, YFSETQ. This CDR3 region has 15 residues. CDR3 protein: CASRGDLVVDSPLHF. CDR3 DNA: TGCGCCAGCAGGGGGGACTTAGTAGTTGATTCACCCCTCCACTTT.

This clonotype was detected a few times. The V and J genes are TRBV6-2 or TRBV6-3 and TRBJ2-5; 8 bases match TRBD2. The V segment lost 2 bases and the J segment 2 bases; nucleotides outside the gene matches: 7. The CDR3 totals 16 residues. Germline CDR1 MNHEY, CDR2 SVGEGT. CDR3 coding DNA: TGTGCCAGCAGTTACCAATTCAGCGGGAGTCAAGAGACCCAGTACTTC. Protein: CASSYQFSGSQETQYF.

The chain has TRBV20-1 and TRBJ2-5; a weak D match, TRBD2 (6 bases). Per germline, CDR1 DFQATT and CDR2 SNEGSKA (reference sequence). Deletions cut 3 bases from V and 3 bases from J, with 14 bases between. This CDR3 spans 14 amino acids. CDR3 in amino acids: CSASWLAREETQYF. The CDR3 region has the DNA TGCAGTGCTAGCTGGCTAGCGCGGGAAGAGACCCAGTACTTC.

The genes are TRBV14 and TRBJ1-1; D uncertain. The germline V gene encodes CDR1 SGHDN and CDR2 FVKESK. V was trimmed by 0 bases and J by 1 base, leaving 6 bases between them. The length of the CDR3 is 14 residues. Here the CDR3 DNA reads TGTGCCAGCAGCCAAGAATGGGGGAACACTGAAGCTTTCTTT. The encoded protein is CASSQEWGNTEAFF.

There are a few counts of this clonotype. The rearrangement uses TRBV7-9 and TRBJ2-3, with TRBD2 matching 11 bases. The CDR3 extends over 17 amino acids. CDR1 is SEHNR and CDR2 is FQNEAQ in the germline V gene (reference sequence). The V gene end was trimmed by 4 bases and the J gene end by 1 base; junction bases not matched to a gene: 7. The chain's CDR3 is CASSSHPSGRRTDTQYF. CDR3 coding DNA: TGTGCCAGCAGCTCCCATCCTAGCGGGAGGCGCACAGATACGCAGTATTTT.

This CDR3 is CASSSQGEGTGELFF. CDR3 DNA: TGCGCCAGCAGCTCCCAGGGTGAGGGCACCGGGGAGCTGTTTTTT. The chain carries TRBV5-1 and TRBJ2-2; D may correspond to TRBD1 or TRBD2 (5 bases each). The CDR3 has 15 amino acids. V was cut by 3 bases and J by 4 bases, with 13 bases left in between. Germline V gene lookup returns CDR1 SGHRS and CDR2 YFSETQ. Based on the CDR3 plus reference TRBV5-1 and TRBJ2-2, the full variable domain is KAGVTQTPRYLIKTRGQQVTLSCSPISGHRSVSWYQQTPGQGLQFLFEYFSETQRNKGNFPGRFSGRQFSNSRSEMNVSTLELGDSALYLCASSSQGEGTGELFFGEGSRLTVL.

The sample holds a few counts of this clonotype. CDR3 bases: TGTGCCAGCAGTTCAAACCGGGAGGGAGCACGGGCAGATACGCAGTATTTT. Its protein product is CASSSNREGARADTQYF. V usage is TRBV7-9 and J usage is TRBJ2-3; 8 nucleotides agree with TRBD2. Germline CDR1 is SEHNR and CDR2 is FQNEAQ (reference sequence). The ends lost 6 bases at V and 4 bases at J; junction bases unmatched: 15. The CDR3 totals 17 residues.

There are many counts of this clonotype. The rearrangement joins TRBV20-1 to TRBJ2-1, with 8 bases fitting TRBD2. The CDR3 runs to 15 residues. V dropped 3 bases and J dropped 0; count of bases not matched to a gene: 4. Germline CDR1 DFQATT, CDR2 SNEGSKA (reference sequence). The CDR3 coding sequence is TGCAGTGCTAGGGGACTAGTCATCTCCTACAATGAGCAGTTCTTC. As protein: CSARGLVISYNEQFF.

This clonotype was seen only a few times. V usage is TRBV15 and J usage is TRBJ2-5; 9 nucleotides match TRBD2. CDR1 and CDR2 (germline): LNHNV, YYDKDF (reference sequence). V shed 0 bases and J 4 bases; nucleotides not matched to a gene: 9. CDR3 length: 17 residues. Written as DNA, the CDR3 is TGTGCCACCAGCAGAGACCCCTTGACTAGCGGAGGAGAGACCCAGTACTTC. It codes for CATSRDPLTSGGETQYF.

This clonotype has more than one count but fewer than ten. This chain uses TRBV29-1 with TRBJ2-2; 12 bases match TRBD1. The germline V gene encodes CDR1 SQVTM and CDR2 ANQGSEA. The CDR3 is 16 residues long. The V and J ends lost 7 bases and 0 bases, in that order; junction bases with no gene match: 6. Here the CDR3 reads CSAKGQGASNTGELFF. The CDR3 coding sequence is TGCAGCGCCAAGGGACAGGGGGCCTCGAACACCGGGGAGCTGTTTTTT.

This chain connects TRBV12-3 or TRBV12-4 to TRBJ1-1, with 8 bases aligning to TRBD1. The CDR3 totals 14 residues. Germline trimming cut 5 bases from V and 4 bases from J; bases unmatched to any gene: 6. CDR3 nucleotide sequence: TGTGCCAGCAGTATAGGACAGGGAATCACTGAAGCTTTCTTT. This sequence encodes CASSIGQGITEAFF.